This entry lists 14 T cell receptor beta chains sequenced from one sample in a study of CD8 T cells in Susac syndrome. Roughly 0.45 to 1 ug RNA was reverse transcribed with random hexamers. From the immunoSEQ multiplex PCR reads, TCRdb called clonotypes with MiXCR, one entry per CDR3 protein. The sample yields approximately 160,000 distinct CDR3 sequences, roughly nine tenths seen once. The sequencing sample was made of CD4+ T cells from PBMCs. Source of these receptors: a human donor in good health.

This chain uses TRBV7-2 with TRBJ1-6; a possible D gene is TRBD1 (5 bases). This CDR3 has 16 residues. V lost 6 bases, J lost 8 bases, and 20 bases lay in between. CDR1 and CDR2 from the germline V gene are SGHTA and FQGNSA. The CDR3 bases are TGTGCCAGCAGACGCGGCAGGGTCATGGAATATTCACCCCTCCACTTT. Its translation: CASRRGRVMEYSPLHF.

This chain joins TRBV5-1 and TRBJ2-3; possible D gene TRBD2, 5 bases. V gave up 4 bases and J gave up 0 bases, with 6 bases separating them. Germline values: CDR1 SGHRS, CDR2 YFSETQ. The CDR3 runs to 13 residues. CDR3 loop: CASSRESTDTQYF. In DNA, the CDR3 is TGCGCCAGCAGCCGGGAAAGCACAGATACGCAGTATTTT. The whole variable domain, filled in from reference TRBV5-1 and TRBJ2-3, reads KAGVTQTPRYLIKTRGQQVTLSCSPISGHRSVSWYQQTPGQGLQFLFEYFSETQRNKGNFPGRFSGRQFSNSRSEMNVSTLELGDSALYLCASSRESTDTQYFGPGTRLTVL.

V and J are TRBV9 and TRBJ2-1; perhaps TRBD2 as D (7 bases). Germline CDR1 reads SGDLS; CDR2 reads YYNGEE. This CDR3 has 17 residues. V was cut by 4 bases and J by 6 bases, with 23 bases left in between. CDR3 amino acids: CASSTSSQTGGLNEQFF. CDR3 sequence (DNA): TGTGCCAGCAGCACCTCTAGCCAGACGGGGGGCCTCAATGAGCAGTTCTTC.

The chain has TRBV28 and TRBJ1-3; D may be TRBD1 (5 bases). The CDR3 sequence is 13 residues long. The germline gives CDR1 MDHEN, CDR2 SYDVKM. The germline V and J ends were trimmed by 11 bases and 5 bases, with 16 bases remaining between them. In DNA, the CDR3 is TGTGCCTCCCGTGGGGACGCTAGAAACACCATATATTTT. Its translation is CASRGDARNTIYF.

The V and J genes are TRBV27 and TRBJ2-7, with D possibly TRBD1 on 5 matching bases. Between the trimmed V and J ends, which lost 4 bases and 3 bases, there was a span of 10 bases. CDR1 and CDR2 (germline): MNHEY, SMNVEV (reference sequence). This CDR3 has 13 residues. The CDR3 here is CASSWARDYEQYF. The CDR3 region has the DNA TGTGCCAGCAGTTGGGCCAGGGACTACGAGCAGTACTTC.

V usage is TRBV6-2 or TRBV6-3 and J usage is TRBJ2-4; D is unresolved. The CDR3 is 13 residues long. The germline V gene has CDR1 MNHEY and CDR2 SVGEGT. The ends were cut back, 6 bases at V and 0 bases at J, with 6 bases in the middle. CDR3 sequence: CASRDGAKNIQYF. DNA of the CDR3: TGTGCCAGCAGGGACGGAGCCAAAAACATTCAGTACTTC.

The chain links TRBV18 to TRBJ1-2; a weak D match, TRBD1 (5 bases). Germline CDR1 KGHSH, CDR2 LQKENI. The ends were cut back, 4 bases at V and 6 bases at J, with 15 bases in the middle. CDR3 length: 14 amino acids. CDR3 sequence reads: CASSLFGRVDGYTF. As DNA, the CDR3 is TGTGCCAGCTCACTCTTCGGCAGGGTGGATGGCTACACCTTC.

The chain recombines TRBV28 with TRBJ1-6; no clear D. Trimming took 2 bases from V and 0 from J, leaving 8 bases between them. In germline, CDR1 is MDHEN, CDR2 SYDVKM. The CDR3 has 16 amino acids. The CDR3 reads CASSLGGSSYNSPLHF. CDR3 in DNA: TGTGCCAGCAGTTTAGGAGGGAGCTCCTATAATTCACCCCTCCACTTT.

The chain recombines TRBV6-1 with TRBJ1-1; D gene uncertain. CDR3 length: 13 amino acids. In germline, CDR1 is MNHNS, CDR2 SASEGT. V shed 5 bases and J shed 1 base, with 8 bases lying between them. As DNA, the CDR3 is TGTGCCAGCAGTATGGAGACGAACACTGAAGCTTTCTTT. It codes for CASSMETNTEAFF.

A single count supports this clonotype. V is TRBV7-9 and J is TRBJ2-2; the match to TRBD1 covers 12 bases. V trimming: 3 bases; J trimming: 6 bases; junction bases outside the gene matches: 5. The germline V gene has CDR1 SEHNR and CDR2 FQNEAQ (reference sequence). This CDR3 region has 16 residues. CDR3 in amino acids: CASSFPRDRGPGELFF. For the CDR3, the DNA is TGTGCCAGCAGCTTTCCCCGGGACAGGGGGCCCGGGGAGCTGTTTTTT. The full variable domain, completed using reference TRBV7-9 and TRBJ2-2, is DTGVSQNPRHKITKRGQNVTFRCDPISEHNRLYWYRQTLGQGPEFLTYFQNEAQLEKSRLLSDRFSAERPKGSFSTLEIQRTEQGDSAMYLCASSFPRDRGPGELFFGEGSRLTVL.

The chain has TRBV7-2 and TRBJ2-5; D is uncertain. The germline gives CDR1 SGHTA, CDR2 FQGNSA. V lost 2 bases and J lost 3, with 7 bases in between. The CDR3 runs to 13 residues. Written as DNA, the CDR3 is TGTGCCAGCAGCTTAAGTACAGAAGAGACCCAGTACTTC. Translated, it gives CASSLSTEETQYF. The full variable domain, rest sourced from reference TRBV7-2 and TRBJ2-5, is GAGVSQSPSNKVTEKGKDVELRCDPISGHTALYWYRQSLGQGLEFLIYFQGNSAPDKSGLPSDRFSAERTGGSVSTLTIQRTQQEDSAVYLCASSLSTEETQYFGPGTRLLVL.

V gene TRBV19 combines with J gene TRBJ2-2; the D gene is possibly TRBD2 (5 bases). The V gene lost 6 bases and the J gene lost 0 bases, with 17 bases spanning the gap. Germline values: CDR1 LNHDA, CDR2 SQIVND (reference sequence). The CDR3 runs to 17 residues. The CDR3 nucleotides read TGTGCCAGTAGCCTGCGGAGGAACGGGGCGAACACCGGGGAGCTGTTTTTT. Amino acid sequence: CASSLRRNGANTGELFF. Using reference TRBV19 and TRBJ2-2 for the parts outside the CDR3, the full variable domain is DGGITQSPKYLFRKEGQNVTLSCEQNLNHDAMYWYRQDPGQGLRLIYYSQIVNDFQKGDIAEGYSVSREKKESFPLTVTSAQKNPTAFYLCASSLRRNGANTGELFFGEGSRLTVL.

The chain couples TRBV18 to TRBJ2-2; 8 positions match TRBD2. V was clipped by 4 bases and J by 1 base; unmatched bases: 14. CDR1 and CDR2 (germline): KGHSH, LQKENI. There are 19 residues in the CDR3. The CDR3 sequence: CASSRNSGSGAENTGELFF. The CDR3 nucleotides read TGTGCCAGCTCACGTAACTCCGGTAGCGGGGCCGAGAACACCGGGGAGCTGTTTTTT.

V is TRBV2 and J is TRBJ2-7; 7 bases are a match to TRBD2. With V trimmed by 8 bases and J by 2 bases, 3 bases remained unmatched. Looked up from germline, CDR1 is SNHLY and CDR2 is FYNNEI. This CDR3 has 12 residues. The CDR3 nucleotides are TGTGCCAGCGGGAGGGAAGCCTACGAGCAGTACTTC. Residues: CASGREAYEQYF. Based on the CDR3 plus reference TRBV2 and TRBJ2-7, the full variable domain is EPEVTQTPSHQVTQMGQEVILRCVPISNHLYFYWYRQILGQKVEFLVSFYNNEISEKSEIFDDQFSVERPDGSNFTLKIRSTKLEDSAMYFCASGREAYEQYFGPGTRLTVT.